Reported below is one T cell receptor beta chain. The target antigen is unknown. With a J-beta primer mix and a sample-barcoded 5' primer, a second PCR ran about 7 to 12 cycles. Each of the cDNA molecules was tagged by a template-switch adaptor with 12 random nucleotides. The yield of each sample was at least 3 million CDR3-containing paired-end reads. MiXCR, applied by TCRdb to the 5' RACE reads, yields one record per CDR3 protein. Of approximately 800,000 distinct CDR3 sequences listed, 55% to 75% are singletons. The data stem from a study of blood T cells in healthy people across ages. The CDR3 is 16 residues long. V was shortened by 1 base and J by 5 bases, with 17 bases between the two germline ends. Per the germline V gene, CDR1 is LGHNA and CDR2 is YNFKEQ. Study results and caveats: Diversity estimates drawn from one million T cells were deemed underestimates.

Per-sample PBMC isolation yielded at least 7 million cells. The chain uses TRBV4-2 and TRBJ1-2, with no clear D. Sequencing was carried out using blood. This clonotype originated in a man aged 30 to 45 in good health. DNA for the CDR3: TGTGCCAGCAGCCAAGTTTCTGAGGGCAGAATGTATGGCTACACCTTC. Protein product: CASSQVSEGRMYGYTF.